Shown below are 31 T cell receptor beta chains from a single sample sequenced in a study of OX40 agonist ivuxolimab in advanced cancers. Assay used: immunoSEQ multiplex PCR; TCRdb lists only in-frame clones, some missing. Among roughly 77,000 clones, just under 95% were seen once, and the ten largest hold 0.6% to 0.7%. The sample in question was CD4+ or CD8+ T cells sorted from blood, obtained in a trial of the OX40 agonist ivuxolimab. Source of these receptors: an adult with an advanced solid tumor such as melanoma, head and neck, liver or kidney cancer.

This clone has just a few counts. The chain combines TRBV11-2 with TRBJ2-3, with 10 bases aligning to TRBD2. The CDR3 runs 15 residues. Per the germline V gene, CDR1 is SGHAT and CDR2 is FQNNGV. The V and J ends lost 5 bases and 0 bases, in that order; junction bases with no gene match: 2. In DNA form, the CDR3 reads TGTGCCAGCAGCCTACTAGCGGGGAGCACAGATACGCAGTATTTT. This codes for CASSLLAGSTDTQYF.

The gene calls are TRBV5-6 and TRBJ2-2, with D tentatively TRBD1 or TRBD2 (5 bases each). CDR1 and CDR2 (germline): SGHDT, YYEEEE. V lost 4 bases, J lost 0 bases, and 7 bases lay in between. The CDR3 is made up of 14 amino acids. As DNA, the CDR3 is TGTGCCAGCAGCAGGGACCCGAACACCGGGGAGCTGTTTTTT. Its translation: CASSRDPNTGELFF.

The rearrangement uses TRBV19 and TRBJ2-5; 8 bases match TRBD1. The assigned J gene may be wrong: the sequence end matches TRBJ2-7 better. Germline CDR1 and CDR2: LNHDA and SQIVND (reference sequence). The CDR3 has 13 amino acids. The CDR3 reads CASKPTGAYEQYF. In nucleotides, the CDR3 is TGTGCCAGTAAACCGACAGGGGCTTACGAGCAGTACTTC.

The rearrangement uses TRBV5-4 and TRBJ2-5, with TRBD1 matching over 7 bases. This CDR3 contains 14 residues. V trimming: 1 base; J trimming: 4 bases; junction bases outside the gene matches: 4. Germline V gene lookup returns CDR1 SGHNT and CDR2 YYREEE (reference sequence). The DNA for the CDR3 is TGTGCCAGCAGCTTGAGACAGGGAGCAGAGACCCAGTACTTC. Translating gives CASSLRQGAETQYF.

The chain uses TRBV5-1 and TRBJ2-2; possibly TRBD1 or TRBD2 for D (5 bases each). In germline, CDR1 is SGHRS, CDR2 YFSETQ. This CDR3 is 15 amino acids long. The V gene lost 4 bases and the J gene lost 3 bases, with 13 bases spanning the gap. CDR3 loop: CASSRGPTDTGELFF. The CDR3 nucleotides are TGCGCCAGCAGCAGGGGACCGACGGACACCGGGGAGCTGTTTTTT.

The chain combines TRBV19 with TRBJ2-1; the match to TRBD2 covers 11 bases. The ends lost 4 bases at V and 3 bases at J; junction bases unmatched: 5. This CDR3 spans 16 amino acids. The V gene's germline CDR1 is LNHDA and CDR2 SQIVND (reference sequence). This CDR3 reads CASSTRTSGHYNEQFF. The CDR3 DNA sequence: TGTGCCAGTAGTACAAGGACTAGCGGGCACTACAATGAGCAGTTCTTC.

This chain uses TRBV18 with TRBJ1-2; D remains unclear. Trimming took off 2 bases at V and 6 bases at J, with 19 bases between the two ends. The CDR3 length is 16 residues. Germline assignment: CDR1 KGHSH and CDR2 LQKENI. Here the CDR3 reads CASSPSILLQSHGYTF. CDR3 sequence (DNA): TGTGCCAGCTCACCATCTATACTCCTTCAATCCCATGGCTACACCTTC.

The V gene is TRBV6-1, the J gene TRBJ1-6; possibly TRBD1 for D (6 bases). Deletions cut 5 bases from V and 10 bases from J, with 15 bases between. The CDR3 is 14 residues long. Per germline, CDR1 MNHNS and CDR2 SASEGT. CDR3 nucleotide sequence: TGTGCCAGCAGTCGGGACACCACGGGCTCACCCCTCCACTTT. This codes for CASSRDTTGSPLHF.

Worth noting for this clone: The junction departs from germline at one end; a sequencing error may be responsible. The chain joins TRBV7-7 to TRBJ2-5; D is undetermined. In germline, CDR1 is SSHAT, CDR2 FNYEAQ (reference sequence). The CDR3 spans 14 residues. The CDR3, as DNA: TGTGCTAGCAGCTCCGCTTTATCGGGCGAGACCCAGTACTTC. This sequence encodes CASSSALSGETQYF.

In this sample, this clone turned up once. Distinct nucleotide sequences in the sample also encode this CDR3. The V gene is TRBV19, the J gene TRBJ2-3, with D perhaps TRBD2 (5 bases). V was pared by 1 base and J by 0 bases, with 8 bases between. CDR1 LNHDA and CDR2 SQIVND come from the germline V gene (reference sequence). The CDR3 consists of 15 residues. The CDR3 region has the DNA TGTGCCAGTAGTATAGGCGGGCCAAGCACAGATACGCAGTATTTT. As protein: CASSIGGPSTDTQYF.

This clone was seen once. V and J are TRBV6-1 and TRBJ2-5, with D perhaps matching TRBD1 or TRBD2 (6 bases each). Judging by the DNA end, TRBJ2-7 fits better; the J call may be wrong. The CDR3 runs 14 residues. Per the germline V gene, CDR1 is MNHNS and CDR2 is SASEGT. The DNA for the CDR3 is TGTGCCAGCAGTGAAGGGGGGGCGCCCCACGAGCAGTACTTC. This sequence encodes CASSEGGAPHEQYF.

This chain links TRBV10-1 with TRBJ2-5; the match to TRBD2 covers 11 bases. CDR1 and CDR2 (germline): WNHNN, SYGVQD (reference sequence). The J segment lost 5 bases and the V segment lost 2 bases, leaving 4 bases of the junction unmatched. This CDR3 region has 15 residues. CDR3 residues: CASSERLAGKETQYF. The CDR3 DNA reads as TGCGCCAGCAGTGAGAGACTAGCGGGAAAGGAGACCCAGTACTTC.

V usage is TRBV11-3 and J usage is TRBJ2-7; D unclear. This CDR3 spans 11 amino acids. Trimming pared 8 bases from V and 5 bases from J, leaving 10 bases between. CDR1 SGHNT and CDR2 YENEEA come from the germline V gene. CDR3 DNA sequence: TGTGCCAGCTCGCTAAGCGACGAGCAGTACTTC. Translated, it gives CASSLSDEQYF.

This chain joins TRBV11-2 and TRBJ2-7; D is perhaps TRBD2 (6 bases). The V gene lost 5 bases and the J gene lost 5 bases, with 22 bases spanning the gap. Germline lookup yields CDR1 SGHAT and CDR2 FQNNGV. The CDR3 consists of 16 residues. CDR3: CASSPRGDFLLDEQYF. The CDR3 DNA reads as TGTGCCAGCAGCCCTAGAGGGGACTTCCTTCTCGACGAGCAGTACTTC.

The chain's CDR3 is CAIQGAVDQPQHF. The CDR3 DNA reads as TGTGCCATACAGGGGGCCGTAGATCAGCCCCAGCATTTT. The rearrangement uses TRBV10-3 and TRBJ1-5, with TRBD1 identical over 9 bases. The CDR3 has 13 amino acids. The V and J ends lost 9 bases and 5 bases, in that order; junction bases with no gene match: 5. Germline lookup yields CDR1 ENHRY and CDR2 SYGVKD.

V is TRBV11-2 and J is TRBJ1-2, with 7 bases lining up with TRBD1. This CDR3 spans 14 amino acids. The trim removed 5 bases at V and 1 base at J, leaving 4 bases unmatched. Per the germline V gene, CDR1 is SGHAT and CDR2 is FQNNGV. The CDR3 reads CASSPWDSNYGYTF. As DNA, the CDR3 is TGTGCCAGCAGCCCGTGGGACAGTAACTATGGCTACACCTTC. Full variable domain (remainder filled in from reference TRBV11-2 and TRBJ1-2): EAGVAQSPRYKIIEKRQSVAFWCNPISGHATLYWYQQILGQGPKLLIQFQNNGVVDDSQLPKDRFSAERLKGVDSTLKIQPAKLEDSAVYLCASSPWDSNYGYTFGSGTRLTVV.

The chain has TRBV30 and TRBJ2-5, with D perhaps TRBD1 (6 bases). The V gene's germline CDR1 is GTSNPN and CDR2 SVGIG (reference sequence). This CDR3 has 14 residues. V was shortened by 2 bases and J by 3 bases, with 13 bases between the two germline ends. The CDR3 loop is CAWSHWTEKETQYF. CDR3 DNA sequence: TGTGCCTGGAGTCACTGGACAGAAAAAGAGACCCAGTACTTC.

This clone was recorded once. The J gene is TRBJ2-2, the V gene TRBV30; D gene ambiguous. With 4 bases removed from V and 6 bases from J, the gap between germline ends came to 9 bases. In germline, CDR1 is GTSNPN, CDR2 SVGIG (reference sequence). This CDR3 spans 12 amino acids. CDR3 sequence: CAWTVSAGELFF. For the CDR3, the DNA is TGTGCCTGGACAGTCTCGGCCGGGGAGCTGTTTTTT.

The chain couples TRBV30 to TRBJ2-1; tentative D call: TRBD1 (6 bases). This CDR3 spans 13 amino acids. Germline CDR1 GTSNPN, CDR2 SVGIG (reference sequence). V was clipped by 4 bases and J by 7 bases, with 14 bases between them. Here the CDR3 reads CAWTVQGMNEQFF. CDR3 sequence (DNA): TGTGCCTGGACAGTACAGGGAATGAATGAGCAGTTCTTC.

V gene TRBV6-5 combines with J gene TRBJ2-7, with TRBD1 identical over 10 bases. CDR1 MNHEY and CDR2 SVGAGI come from the germline V gene. The junction had 11 bases not matched to a gene; V was cut back by 8 bases and J by 7 bases. The CDR3 covers 14 residues. The CDR3 nucleotides read TGTGCCAGCGTTCAGGGACAGGGGATAGGAGAGCAGTACTTC. Translation: CASVQGQGIGEQYF.

Points on this clone: In the same sample, other DNA sequences code for this CDR3. The chain recombines TRBV5-1 with TRBJ2-2; no clear D gene. V was shortened by 0 bases and J by 2 bases, with 2 bases between the two germline ends. CDR3 length: 13 residues. Germline loops: CDR1 SGHRS, CDR2 YFSETQ. The CDR3 DNA reads as TGCGCCAGCAGCTTGGCCAACACCGGGGAGCTGTTTTTT. Its translation: CASSLANTGELFF.

This chain connects TRBV27 to TRBJ1-5; TRBD1 matches at 9 bases. Germline lookup yields CDR1 MNHEY and CDR2 SMNVEV (reference sequence). V dropped 5 bases and J dropped 10; count of bases not matched to a gene: 9. The CDR3 contains 14 residues. CDR3 protein: CASSPGQGFGPQHF. CDR3 sequence (DNA): TGTGCCAGCAGTCCCGGACAGGGGTTTGGTCCCCAGCATTTT.

The CDR3: CASNLAVGGRNEQFF. Written as DNA, the CDR3 is TGTGCCAGCAACCTAGCAGTAGGAGGTAGGAATGAGCAGTTCTTC. The rearrangement joins TRBV6-6 to TRBJ2-1, with D perhaps TRBD2 (5 bases). The CDR3 covers 15 residues. Germline V CDR1 and CDR2: MNHNY, SVGAGI (reference sequence). V dropped 7 bases and J dropped 7 bases, with 20 bases sitting between them.

The J gene is TRBJ2-5, the V gene TRBV2, with TRBD2 matching 7 bases. The J call may be incorrect, as the DNA end agrees better with TRBJ2-7. Germline V gives CDR1 SNHLY, CDR2 FYNNEI. CDR3 size: 15 residues. The CDR3 here is CASRIQAGIRYEQYF. In DNA, the CDR3 is TGTGCCAGCAGGATCCAAGCGGGGATCCGCTACGAGCAGTACTTC.

The rearrangement links TRBV6-1 to TRBJ1-1, with D maybe TRBD1 (6 bases). The CDR3 totals 12 residues. Trimming took off 6 bases at V and 10 bases at J, with 15 bases between the two ends. Germline CDR1 and CDR2: MNHNS and SASEGT. The CDR3 DNA reads TGTGCCAGCAGAGCAGGGGCCACTATAGCTTTCTTT. Translation: CASRAGATIAFF.

The rearrangement links TRBV30 to TRBJ2-1; 11 bases are a match to TRBD2. CDR3 length equals 15 residues. The germline gives CDR1 GTSNPN, CDR2 SVGIG (reference sequence). V shed 0 bases and J 5 bases; nucleotides not matched to a gene: 3. The CDR3 protein is CAWSVGTSGNNEQFF. Here the CDR3 DNA reads TGTGCCTGGAGTGTAGGGACTAGCGGTAACAATGAGCAGTTCTTC.

The chain employs TRBV12-5 and TRBJ2-4; TRBD1 matches at 8 bases. V lost 5 bases and J lost 0; bases outside the gene matches: 9. The length of the CDR3 is 17 residues. Germline V lookup: CDR1 LGHNT, CDR2 FRNRAP. The CDR3 DNA is TGTGCTAGTGGTACTCAGGGGGCCGAACTAGCCAAAAACATTCAGTACTTC. It codes for CASGTQGAELAKNIQYF.

The chain uses TRBV13 and TRBJ2-1; no definite D call. Trimming took 3 bases from V and 12 from J, leaving 12 bases between them. Germline CDR1 is PRHDT and CDR2 is FYEKMQ (reference sequence). This CDR3 is 12 amino acids long. The CDR3 here is CASSFLRSGQFF. The CDR3 DNA sequence: TGTGCCAGCAGCTTTTTGCGGTCAGGGCAGTTCTTC. The full variable domain, completed using reference TRBV13 and TRBJ2-1, is AAGVIQSPRHLIKEKRETATLKCYPIPRHDTVYWYQQGPGQDPQFLISFYEKMQSDKGSIPDRFSAQQFSDYHSELNMSSLELGDSALYFCASSFLRSGQFFGPGTRLTVL.

The CDR3 bases are TGTGCCAGCAGCAGGGGTGTTCGAGAGACCCAGTACTTC. Its translation: CASSRGVRETQYF. The chain recombines TRBV7-9 with TRBJ2-5; D perhaps matches TRBD1 (5 bases). The CDR3 spans 13 residues. The V end was cut by 5 bases, the J end by 4 bases, with 11 bases between. Germline assignment: CDR1 SEHNR and CDR2 FQNEAQ (reference sequence).

The chain joins TRBV19 to TRBJ1-4; D uncertain. The CDR3 runs to 13 residues. With 4 bases removed from V and 8 bases from J, the gap between germline ends came to 11 bases. The V gene's germline CDR1 is LNHDA and CDR2 SQIVND (reference sequence). CDR3 amino acids: CASSRAVWEKLFF. As DNA, the CDR3 is TGTGCCAGTAGTAGGGCGGTATGGGAAAAACTGTTTTTT.

This chain joins TRBV5-6 and TRBJ2-1; TRBD2 matches at 7 bases. The V gene's germline CDR1 is SGHDT and CDR2 YYEEEE. V shed 4 bases and J 7 bases; nucleotides not matched to a gene: 14. This CDR3 comprises 16 residues. CDR3 region: CASSPGSAGTGNEQFF. The CDR3, as DNA: TGTGCCAGCAGCCCCGGTTCAGCGGGGACGGGGAATGAGCAGTTCTTC.